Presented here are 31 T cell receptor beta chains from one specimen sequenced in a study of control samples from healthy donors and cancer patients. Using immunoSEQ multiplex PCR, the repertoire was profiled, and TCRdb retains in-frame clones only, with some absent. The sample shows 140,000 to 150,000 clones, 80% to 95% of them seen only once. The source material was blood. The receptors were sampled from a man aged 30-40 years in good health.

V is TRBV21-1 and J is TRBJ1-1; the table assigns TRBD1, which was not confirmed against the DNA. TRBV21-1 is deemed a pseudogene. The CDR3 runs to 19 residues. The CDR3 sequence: CASSKIEGADRERGTEAFF. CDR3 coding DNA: TGTGCCAGCAGCAAGATAGAGGGTGCGGACAGGGAAAGAGGGACTGAAGCTTTCTTT.

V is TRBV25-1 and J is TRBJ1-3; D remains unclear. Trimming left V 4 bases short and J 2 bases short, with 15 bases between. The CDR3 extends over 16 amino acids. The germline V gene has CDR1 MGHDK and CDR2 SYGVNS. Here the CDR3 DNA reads TGTGCCAGCAGTGCGTCGTGGGTTCAGACTGGAAACACCATATATTTT. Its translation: CASSASWVQTGNTIYF.

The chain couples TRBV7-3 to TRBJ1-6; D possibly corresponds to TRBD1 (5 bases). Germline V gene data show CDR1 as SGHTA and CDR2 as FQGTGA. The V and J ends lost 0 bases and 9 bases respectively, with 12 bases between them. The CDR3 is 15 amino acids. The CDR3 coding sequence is TGTGCCAGCAGCTTAACGGGGCTCGGTAGTTCACCCCTCCACTTT. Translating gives CASSLTGLGSSPLHF.

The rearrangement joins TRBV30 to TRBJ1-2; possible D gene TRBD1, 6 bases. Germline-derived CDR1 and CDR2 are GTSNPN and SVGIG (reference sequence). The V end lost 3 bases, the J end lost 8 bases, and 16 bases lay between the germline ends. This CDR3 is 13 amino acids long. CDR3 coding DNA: TGTGCCTGGAGCGTGCAGGGGTTACCAGGCTACACCTTC. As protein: CAWSVQGLPGYTF.

Here the CDR3 reads CASSQVLGGMGSQPQHF. CDR3 DNA sequence: TGTGCCAGCAGCCAAGTATTGGGTGGGATGGGGAGTCAGCCCCAGCATTTT. This chain connects TRBV14 to TRBJ1-5, with D unresolved. V lost 1 base, J lost 6 bases, and 19 bases lay in between. CDR1 and CDR2 (germline): SGHDN, FVKESK. This CDR3 is built from 17 residues.

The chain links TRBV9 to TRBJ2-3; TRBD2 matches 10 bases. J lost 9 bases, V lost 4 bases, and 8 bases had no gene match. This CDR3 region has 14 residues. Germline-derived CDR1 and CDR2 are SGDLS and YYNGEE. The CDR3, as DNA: TGTGCCAGCAGCAGACAAGGACTAGCGGCCACGCAGTATTTT. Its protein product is CASSRQGLAATQYF.

CDR3 residues: CASSEAGLAGGQFF. Written as DNA, the CDR3 is TGTGCCAGCAGTGAAGCGGGACTAGCGGGGGGGCAGTTCTTC. The gene calls are TRBV2 and TRBJ2-1, with 15 nucleotides matching TRBD2. The CDR3 contains 14 residues. The trim removed 0 bases at V and 12 bases at J, leaving 0 bases unmatched. Germline loops: CDR1 SNHLY, CDR2 FYNNEI. Together with reference TRBV2 and TRBJ2-1, the CDR3 gives the full variable domain: EPEVTQTPSHQVTQMGQEVILRCVPISNHLYFYWYRQILGQKVEFLVSFYNNEISEKSEIFDDQFSVERPDGSNFTLKIRSTKLEDSAMYFCASSEAGLAGGQFFGPGTRLTVL.

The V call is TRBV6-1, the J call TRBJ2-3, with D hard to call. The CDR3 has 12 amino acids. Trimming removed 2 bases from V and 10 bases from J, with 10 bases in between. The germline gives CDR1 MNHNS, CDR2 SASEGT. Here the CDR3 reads CASSERVWAQYF. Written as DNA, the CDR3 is TGTGCCAGCAGTGAAAGGGTGTGGGCGCAGTATTTT.

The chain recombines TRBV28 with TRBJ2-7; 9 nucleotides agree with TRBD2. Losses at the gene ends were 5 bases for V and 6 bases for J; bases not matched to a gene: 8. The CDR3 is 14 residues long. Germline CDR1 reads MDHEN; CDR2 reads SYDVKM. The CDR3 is CASSVAGVPSEQYF. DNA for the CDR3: TGTGCCAGCAGTGTAGCGGGGGTCCCTTCCGAGCAGTACTTC. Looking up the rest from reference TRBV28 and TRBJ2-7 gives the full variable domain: DVKVTQSSRYLVKRTGEKVFLECVQDMDHENMFWYRQDPGLGLRLIYFSYDVKMKEKGDIPEGYSVSREKKERFSLILESASTNQTSMYLCASSVAGVPSEQYFGPGTRLTVT.

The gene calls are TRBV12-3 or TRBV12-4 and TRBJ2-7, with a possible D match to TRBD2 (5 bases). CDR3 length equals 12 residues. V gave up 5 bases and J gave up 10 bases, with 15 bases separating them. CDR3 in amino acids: CASSTPGREQYF. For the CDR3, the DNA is TGTGCCAGCAGTACTCCCGGTCGGGAACAGTACTTC.

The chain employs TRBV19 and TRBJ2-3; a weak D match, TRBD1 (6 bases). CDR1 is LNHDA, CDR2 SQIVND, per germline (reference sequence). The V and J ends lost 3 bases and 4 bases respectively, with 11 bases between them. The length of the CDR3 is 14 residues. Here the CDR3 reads CASSMNRVPDTQYF. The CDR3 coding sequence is TGTGCCAGTAGTATGAACAGGGTCCCAGATACGCAGTATTTT. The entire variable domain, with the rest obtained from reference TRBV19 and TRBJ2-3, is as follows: DGGITQSPKYLFRKEGQNVTLSCEQNLNHDAMYWYRQDPGQGLRLIYYSQIVNDFQKGDIAEGYSVSREKKESFPLTVTSAQKNPTAFYLCASSMNRVPDTQYFGPGTRLTVL.

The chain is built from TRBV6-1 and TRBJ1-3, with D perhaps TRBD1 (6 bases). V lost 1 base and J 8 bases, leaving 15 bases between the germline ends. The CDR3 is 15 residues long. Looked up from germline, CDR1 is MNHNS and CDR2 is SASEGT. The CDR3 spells CASSEDRHRVYTIYF. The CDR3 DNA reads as TGTGCCAGCAGTGAAGATCGGCACAGGGTGTACACCATATATTTT.

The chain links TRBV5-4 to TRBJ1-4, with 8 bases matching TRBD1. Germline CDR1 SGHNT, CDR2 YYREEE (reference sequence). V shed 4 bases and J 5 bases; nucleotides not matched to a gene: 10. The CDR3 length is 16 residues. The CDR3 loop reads CASSLTLQGGNEKLFF. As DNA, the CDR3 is TGTGCCAGCAGCCTTACATTACAGGGGGGAAATGAAAAACTGTTTTTT.

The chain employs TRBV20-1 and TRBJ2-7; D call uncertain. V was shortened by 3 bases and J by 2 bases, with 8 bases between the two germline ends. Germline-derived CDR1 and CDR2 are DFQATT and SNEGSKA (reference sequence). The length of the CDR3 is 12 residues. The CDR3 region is CSASWQPYEQYF. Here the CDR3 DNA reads TGCAGTGCTAGTTGGCAGCCCTACGAGCAGTACTTC.

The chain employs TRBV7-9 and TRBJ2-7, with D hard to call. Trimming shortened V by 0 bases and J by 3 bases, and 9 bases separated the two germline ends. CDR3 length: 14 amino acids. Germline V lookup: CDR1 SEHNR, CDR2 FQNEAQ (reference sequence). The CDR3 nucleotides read TGTGCCAGCAGCTTAGCACGGCCAAACTACGAGCAGTACTTC. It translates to CASSLARPNYEQYF. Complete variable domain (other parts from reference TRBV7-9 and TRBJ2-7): DTGVSQNPRHKITKRGQNVTFRCDPISEHNRLYWYRQTLGQGPEFLTYFQNEAQLEKSRLLSDRFSAERPKGSFSTLEIQRTEQGDSAMYLCASSLARPNYEQYFGPGTRLTVT.

CDR3 in amino acids: CASWTGEDYEQYF. For the CDR3, the DNA is TGTGCCAGTTGGACAGGGGAGGACTACGAGCAGTACTTC. The rearrangement links TRBV6-5 to TRBJ2-7; TRBD1 matches at 9 bases. The V gene's germline CDR1 is MNHEY and CDR2 SVGAGI. The J segment lost 3 bases and the V segment lost 9 bases, leaving 6 bases of the junction unmatched. The CDR3 contains 13 residues.

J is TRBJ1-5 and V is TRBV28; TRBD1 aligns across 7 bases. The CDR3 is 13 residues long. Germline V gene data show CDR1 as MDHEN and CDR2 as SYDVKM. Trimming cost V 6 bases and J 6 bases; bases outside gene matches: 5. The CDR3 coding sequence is TGTGCCAGCAGCCTCACAGGGGTTCAGCCCCAGCATTTT. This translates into CASSLTGVQPQHF.

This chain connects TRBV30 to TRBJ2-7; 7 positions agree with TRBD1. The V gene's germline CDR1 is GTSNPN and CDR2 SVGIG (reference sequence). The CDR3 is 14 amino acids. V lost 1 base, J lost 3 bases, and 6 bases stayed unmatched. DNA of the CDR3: TGTGCCTGGAGTGACCTGGGACAGAGCTACGAGCAGTACTTC. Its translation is CAWSDLGQSYEQYF.

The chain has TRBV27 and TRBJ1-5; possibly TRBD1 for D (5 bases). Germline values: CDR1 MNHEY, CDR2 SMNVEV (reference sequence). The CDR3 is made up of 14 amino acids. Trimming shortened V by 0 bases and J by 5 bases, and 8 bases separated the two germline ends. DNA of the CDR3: TGTGCCAGCAGTTTATCGGCGGGGCATCAGCCCCAGCATTTT. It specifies CASSLSAGHQPQHF.

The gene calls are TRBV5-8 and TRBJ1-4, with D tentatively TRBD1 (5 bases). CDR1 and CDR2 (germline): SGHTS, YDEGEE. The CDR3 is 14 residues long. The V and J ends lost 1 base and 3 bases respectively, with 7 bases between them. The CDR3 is CASSLHRSNEKLFF. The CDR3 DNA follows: TGTGCCAGCAGCTTGCACAGGTCTAATGAAAAACTGTTTTTT.

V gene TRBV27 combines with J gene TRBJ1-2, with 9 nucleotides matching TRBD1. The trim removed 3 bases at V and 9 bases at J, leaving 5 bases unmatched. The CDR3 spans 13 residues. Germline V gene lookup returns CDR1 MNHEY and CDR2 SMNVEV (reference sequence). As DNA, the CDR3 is TGTGCCAGCAGTTTGGATGGGACAGGGAGCTACACCTTC. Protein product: CASSLDGTGSYTF.

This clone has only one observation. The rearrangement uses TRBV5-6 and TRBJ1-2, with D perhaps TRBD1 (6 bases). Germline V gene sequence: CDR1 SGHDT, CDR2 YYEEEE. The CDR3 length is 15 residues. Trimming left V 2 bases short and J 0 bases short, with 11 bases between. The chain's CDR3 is CASSLGSGANYGYTF. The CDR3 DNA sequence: TGTGCCAGCAGCTTAGGGTCAGGGGCTAACTATGGCTACACCTTC.

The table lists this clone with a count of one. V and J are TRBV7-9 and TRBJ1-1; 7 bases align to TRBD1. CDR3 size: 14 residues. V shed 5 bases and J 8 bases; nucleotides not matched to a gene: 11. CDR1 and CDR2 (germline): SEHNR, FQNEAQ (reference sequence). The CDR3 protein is CASSPGTDHGEAFF. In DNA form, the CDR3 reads TGTGCCAGCAGCCCGGGGACAGACCATGGGGAAGCTTTCTTT.

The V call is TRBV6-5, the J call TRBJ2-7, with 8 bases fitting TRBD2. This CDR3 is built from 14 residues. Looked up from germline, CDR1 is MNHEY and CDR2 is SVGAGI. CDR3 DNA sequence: TGTGTCTCACCCAGGGCGGGGGGCCGGAAAGAGCAGTACTTC. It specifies CVSPRAGGRKEQYF.

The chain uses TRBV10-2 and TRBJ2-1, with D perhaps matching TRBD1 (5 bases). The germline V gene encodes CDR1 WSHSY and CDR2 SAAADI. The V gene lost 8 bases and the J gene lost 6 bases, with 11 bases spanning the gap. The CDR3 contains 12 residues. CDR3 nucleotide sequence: TGCGCCAGCGGGGCTTTAGGCAATGAGCAGTTCTTC. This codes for CASGALGNEQFF.

The CDR3 sequence: CASGGTSPTDTQYF. The CDR3 DNA reads as TGCGCCAGCGGTGGGACTAGCCCCACAGATACGCAGTATTTT. The chain uses TRBV10-2 and TRBJ2-3; TRBD2 matches at 9 bases. This CDR3 has 14 residues. The V gene's germline CDR1 is WSHSY and CDR2 SAAADI. The V gene end was trimmed by 8 bases and the J gene end by 2 bases; junction bases not matched to a gene: 5.

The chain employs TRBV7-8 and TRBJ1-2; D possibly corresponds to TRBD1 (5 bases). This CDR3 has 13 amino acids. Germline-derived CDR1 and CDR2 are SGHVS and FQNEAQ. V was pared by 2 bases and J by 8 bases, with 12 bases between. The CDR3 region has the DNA TGTGCCAGCAGCTTAACACAGGTTGGCGGCTACACCTTC. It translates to CASSLTQVGGYTF.

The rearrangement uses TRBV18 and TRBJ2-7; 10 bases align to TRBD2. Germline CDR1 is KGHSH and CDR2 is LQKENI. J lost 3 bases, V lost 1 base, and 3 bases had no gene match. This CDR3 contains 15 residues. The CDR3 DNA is TGTGCCAGCTCACCACTGCGGACTAGCGGCTACGAGCAGTACTTC. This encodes CASSPLRTSGYEQYF.

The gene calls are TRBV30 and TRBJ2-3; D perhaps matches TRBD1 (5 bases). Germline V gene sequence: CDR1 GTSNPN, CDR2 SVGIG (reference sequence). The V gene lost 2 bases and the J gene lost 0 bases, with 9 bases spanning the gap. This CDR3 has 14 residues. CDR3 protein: CAWSLQGSTDTQYF. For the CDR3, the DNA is TGTGCCTGGAGTTTGCAGGGCAGCACAGATACGCAGTATTTT. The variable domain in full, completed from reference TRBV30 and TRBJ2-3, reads SQTIHQWPATLVQPVGSPLSLECTVEGTSNPNLYWYRQAAGRGLQLLFYSVGIGQISSEVPQNLSASRPQDRQFILSSKKLLLSDSGFYLCAWSLQGSTDTQYFGPGTRLTVL.

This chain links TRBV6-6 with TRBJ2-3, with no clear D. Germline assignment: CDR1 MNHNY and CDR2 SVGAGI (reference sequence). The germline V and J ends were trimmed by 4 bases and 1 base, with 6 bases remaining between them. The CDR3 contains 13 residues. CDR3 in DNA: TGTGCCAGCAGTTTCAGGCGCACAGATACGCAGTATTTT. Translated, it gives CASSFRRTDTQYF.

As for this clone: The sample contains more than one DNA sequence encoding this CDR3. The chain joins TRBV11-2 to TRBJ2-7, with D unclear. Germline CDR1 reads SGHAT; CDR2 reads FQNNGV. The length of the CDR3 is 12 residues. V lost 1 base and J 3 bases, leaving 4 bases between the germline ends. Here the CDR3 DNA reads TGTGCCAGCAGCTTAGGAAACTACGAGCAGTACTTC. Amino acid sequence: CASSLGNYEQYF.